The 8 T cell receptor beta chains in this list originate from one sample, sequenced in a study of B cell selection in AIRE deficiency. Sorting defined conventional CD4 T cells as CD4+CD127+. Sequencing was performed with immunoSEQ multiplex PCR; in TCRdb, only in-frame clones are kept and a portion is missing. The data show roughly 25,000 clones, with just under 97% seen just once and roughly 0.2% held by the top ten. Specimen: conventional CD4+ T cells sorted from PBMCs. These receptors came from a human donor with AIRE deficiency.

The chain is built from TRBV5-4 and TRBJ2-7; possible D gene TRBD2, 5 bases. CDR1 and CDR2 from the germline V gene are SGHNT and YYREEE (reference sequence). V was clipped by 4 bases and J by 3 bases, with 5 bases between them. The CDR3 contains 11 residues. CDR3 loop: CASSRGYEQYF. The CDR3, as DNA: TGTGCCAGCAGCCGGGGCTACGAGCAGTACTTC.

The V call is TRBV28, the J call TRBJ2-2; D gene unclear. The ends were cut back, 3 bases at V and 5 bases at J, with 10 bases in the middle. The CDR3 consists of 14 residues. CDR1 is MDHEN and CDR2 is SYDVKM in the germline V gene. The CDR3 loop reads CASSLPQATGELFF. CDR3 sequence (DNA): TGTGCCAGCAGTTTGCCTCAGGCGACCGGGGAGCTGTTTTTT.

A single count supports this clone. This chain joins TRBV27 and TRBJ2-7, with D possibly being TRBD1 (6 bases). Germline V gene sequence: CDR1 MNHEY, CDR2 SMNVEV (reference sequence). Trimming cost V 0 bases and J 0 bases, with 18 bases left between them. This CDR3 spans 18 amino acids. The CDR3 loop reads CASSLSYPRTAFSYEQYF. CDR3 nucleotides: TGTGCCAGCAGTTTATCGTACCCGCGGACAGCCTTCTCCTACGAGCAGTACTTC.

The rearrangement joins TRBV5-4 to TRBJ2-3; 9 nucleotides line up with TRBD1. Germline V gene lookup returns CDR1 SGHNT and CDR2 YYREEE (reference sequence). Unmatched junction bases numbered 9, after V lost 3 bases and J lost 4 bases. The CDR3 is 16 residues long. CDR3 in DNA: TGTGCCAGCAGCTGGACCTCGGGACAGGGAGCAGATACGCAGTATTTT. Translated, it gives CASSWTSGQGADTQYF.

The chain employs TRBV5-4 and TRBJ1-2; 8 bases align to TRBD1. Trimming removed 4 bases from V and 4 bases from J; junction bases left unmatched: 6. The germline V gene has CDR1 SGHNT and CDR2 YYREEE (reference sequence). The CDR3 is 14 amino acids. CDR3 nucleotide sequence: TGTGCCAGCAGCACCTTGACAGGGGTCTATGGCTACACCTTC. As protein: CASSTLTGVYGYTF.

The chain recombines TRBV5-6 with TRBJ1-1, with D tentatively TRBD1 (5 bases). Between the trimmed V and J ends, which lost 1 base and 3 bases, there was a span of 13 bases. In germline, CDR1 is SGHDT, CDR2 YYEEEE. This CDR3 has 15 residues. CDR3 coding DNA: TGTGCCAGCAGCTTGATGGGAGGGGCCCACACTGAAGCTTTCTTT. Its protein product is CASSLMGGAHTEAFF.

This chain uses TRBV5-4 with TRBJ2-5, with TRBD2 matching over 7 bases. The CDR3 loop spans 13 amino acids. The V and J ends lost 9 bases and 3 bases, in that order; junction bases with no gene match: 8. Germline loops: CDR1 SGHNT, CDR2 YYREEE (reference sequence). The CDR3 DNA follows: TGTGCCACCCGAGGAGCGGGAAAAGAGACCCAGTACTTC. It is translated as CATRGAGKETQYF.

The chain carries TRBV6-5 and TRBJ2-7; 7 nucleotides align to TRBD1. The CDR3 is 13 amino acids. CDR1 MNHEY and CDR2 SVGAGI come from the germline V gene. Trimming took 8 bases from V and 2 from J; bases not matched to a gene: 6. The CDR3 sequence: CASGRQGPYEQYF. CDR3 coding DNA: TGTGCCAGCGGGAGACAGGGCCCCTACGAGCAGTACTTC.